The next 22 T cell receptor beta chains were all read from a single sample in a study of PD-1 blockade in mismatch repair-deficient tumors. TCRdb's table, derived via immunoSEQ multiplex PCR, lists solely in-frame clones and lacks some. The sample shows just under 65,000 clones, around 88% of them seen only once. Sample: peripheral blood, taken 52 weeks after starting pembrolizumab. The receptors originated from an adult with mismatch repair-deficient cancer.

In this sample, this clone turned up once. The J gene is TRBJ2-7, the V gene TRBV25-1; unclear D gene. V lost 3 bases, J lost 2 bases, and 8 bases lay in between. The germline CDR1 and CDR2 sequences are MGHDK and SYGVNS. The CDR3 has 13 amino acids. The CDR3 DNA sequence: TGTGCCAGCAGTGAGTCCGTACCCTACGAGCAGTACTTC. Translated: CASSESVPYEQYF.

The chain carries TRBV6-4 and TRBJ2-1, with D possibly being TRBD2 (6 bases). The CDR3 is 18 amino acids. The V and J ends lost 7 bases and 9 bases respectively, with 31 bases between them. The germline V gene has CDR1 MRHNA and CDR2 SNTAGT. CDR3 bases: TGTGCCAGCATTCCTGACCCGAAGCGGGCACTCCGACCAATTGAGCAGTTCTTC. Translation gives CASIPDPKRALRPIEQFF.

Here the CDR3 DNA reads TGTGCCAGCAGTTTAGCGCCAGTGAGGGGGGACTACGAGCAGTACTTC. As protein: CASSLAPVRGDYEQYF. The rearrangement joins TRBV28 to TRBJ2-7; D may match TRBD1 or TRBD2 (6 bases each). The CDR3 spans 16 residues. Germline V gene lookup returns CDR1 MDHEN and CDR2 SYDVKM. Trimming stripped 2 bases from V and 3 bases from J, with 17 bases between.

V usage is TRBV6-5 and J usage is TRBJ2-7; TRBD1 is a possible D gene (5 bases). The germline gives CDR1 MNHEY, CDR2 SVGAGI. The V and J ends lost 7 bases and 3 bases respectively, with 16 bases between them. The CDR3 sequence is 14 residues long. CDR3 DNA: TGTGCCAGCACTCGATCAGGGTTTTTCTACGAGCAGTACTTC. Its protein is CASTRSGFFYEQYF.

The J gene is TRBJ2-3, the V gene TRBV6-5; TRBD2 is a possible D gene (6 bases). Germline V CDR1 and CDR2: MNHEY, SVGAGI. Deletions cut 7 bases from V and 7 bases from J, with 21 bases between. CDR3 length: 15 amino acids. CDR3 region: CASTPPGRRRNTQYF. The DNA for the CDR3 is TGTGCCAGCACCCCTCCCGGGAGAAGGAGAAATACGCAGTATTTT.

The chain combines TRBV5-1 with TRBJ2-7; perhaps TRBD1 as D (5 bases). V was cut by 0 bases and J by 5 bases, with 15 bases left in between. The CDR3 is 15 residues long. The V gene's germline CDR1 is SGHRS and CDR2 YFSETQ. The CDR3 loop is CASSLEYRRSDEQYF. CDR3 DNA: TGCGCCAGCAGCTTGGAATACAGGCGGTCGGACGAGCAGTACTTC.

A single count supports this clone. The CDR3 reads CASSFSGTRNYGYTF. The DNA of the CDR3 is TGCGCCAGCAGCTTCTCCGGGACAAGAAACTATGGCTACACCTTC. The chain employs TRBV5-1 and TRBJ1-2; perhaps TRBD1 as D (6 bases). Deletions cut 2 bases from V and 2 bases from J, with 13 bases between. Germline V lookup: CDR1 SGHRS, CDR2 YFSETQ. The CDR3 sequence is 15 residues long.

The chain couples TRBV5-8 to TRBJ2-2; D may be TRBD2 (5 bases). The CDR3 contains 17 residues. V was clipped by 4 bases and J by 3 bases, with 19 bases between them. CDR1 SGHTS and CDR2 YDEGEE come from the germline V gene. CDR3 sequence reads: CASSPWLGGGDTGELFF. The CDR3 bases are TGTGCCAGCAGCCCCTGGCTAGGAGGTGGGGACACCGGGGAGCTGTTTTTT.

This chain links TRBV11-3 with TRBJ2-5, with D tentatively TRBD2 (6 bases). The CDR3 is 14 amino acids. The V end was cut by 3 bases, the J end by 1 base, with 9 bases between. In germline, CDR1 is SGHNT, CDR2 YENEEA. The CDR3: CASSFGRFQETQYF. In DNA, the CDR3 is TGTGCCAGCAGCTTCGGGAGATTCCAAGAGACCCAGTACTTC.

The rearrangement joins TRBV4-2 to TRBJ1-1; unclear D gene. The V gene lost 4 bases and the J gene lost 10 bases, with 31 bases spanning the gap. The CDR3 totals 18 residues. Germline V gene lookup returns CDR1 LGHNA and CDR2 YNFKEQ. The DNA of the CDR3 is TGTGCCAGCAGCCCAGGAGAGGCGCGGGCCATACGGTCACACGTAGCTTTCTTT. Its translation: CASSPGEARAIRSHVAFF.

The gene calls are TRBV9 and TRBJ2-2, with TRBD2 identical over 10 bases. Germline CDR1 and CDR2: SGDLS and YYNGEE. V shed 0 bases and J 0 bases; nucleotides not matched to a gene: 8. The CDR3 spans 19 residues. CDR3 sequence reads: CASSVGELAGFANTGELFF. In DNA form, the CDR3 reads TGTGCCAGCAGCGTAGGGGAACTAGCGGGATTCGCGAACACCGGGGAGCTGTTTTTT.

The V call is TRBV5-1, the J call TRBJ1-3, with D hard to call. Trimming stripped 6 bases from V and 0 bases from J, with 10 bases between. CDR3 length equals 14 residues. Germline V gene sequence: CDR1 SGHRS, CDR2 YFSETQ. The CDR3 protein is CASTDGGSGNTIYF. In DNA, the CDR3 is TGCGCCAGCACGGACGGAGGCTCTGGAAACACCATATATTTT.

The chain's CDR3 is CASSYQGENNEQFF. Written as DNA, the CDR3 is TGTGCCAGCAGTTACCAGGGGGAGAACAATGAGCAGTTCTTC. The chain employs TRBV6-6 and TRBJ2-1, with 7 bases that match TRBD1. Trimming cost V 2 bases and J 5 bases; bases outside gene matches: 3. The CDR3 is 14 residues long. Germline assignment: CDR1 MNHNY and CDR2 SVGAGI (reference sequence).

V gene TRBV28 combines with J gene TRBJ2-3; 8 bases line up with TRBD2. Germline-derived CDR1 and CDR2 are MDHEN and SYDVKM. After removal of 5 bases from V and 3 bases from J, the junction contained 10 bases not matched to a gene. The CDR3 extends over 16 amino acids. CDR3 nucleotide sequence: TGTGCCAGCAGTCCACCAGCGGGGGTTACGACAGATACGCAGTATTTT. Its translation is CASSPPAGVTTDTQYF.

The chain combines TRBV28 with TRBJ2-3; TRBD1 aligns across 8 bases. The CDR3 loop spans 14 amino acids. Unmatched junction bases numbered 3, after V lost 3 bases and J lost 4 bases. The germline CDR1 and CDR2 sequences are MDHEN and SYDVKM. The CDR3: CASSFAGGADTQYF. The DNA for the CDR3 is TGTGCCAGCAGTTTTGCAGGGGGCGCAGATACGCAGTATTTT.

The chain carries TRBV6-1 and TRBJ2-3; D gene ambiguous. The CDR3 loop spans 12 amino acids. Trimming removed 5 bases at V and 8 bases at J, with 11 bases between. Germline V CDR1 and CDR2: MNHNS, SASEGT. The CDR3 loop is CASSLSSRTQYF. In DNA, the CDR3 is TGTGCCAGCAGTTTATCCTCCCGTACGCAGTATTTT.

The chain couples TRBV10-2 to TRBJ2-1; 9 nucleotides agree with TRBD2. This CDR3 has 14 amino acids. The V segment lost 4 bases and the J segment 7 bases; nucleotides outside the gene matches: 5. Germline V lookup: CDR1 WSHSY, CDR2 SAAADI. The CDR3 protein is CASSGPSGVNEQFF. The CDR3 nucleotides are TGCGCCAGCAGTGGCCCTAGCGGGGTGAATGAGCAGTTCTTC.

V and J are TRBV27 and TRBJ2-7, with a tentative D call TRBD1 (6 bases). With 9 bases removed from V and 3 bases from J, the gap between germline ends came to 18 bases. Germline CDR1 MNHEY, CDR2 SMNVEV (reference sequence). CDR3 length equals 14 residues. CDR3 sequence (DNA): TGTGCCAGTGGCCCAGGGGTCCTTTTCTACGAGCAGTACTTC. Protein sequence: CASGPGVLFYEQYF.

This clone occurred once. The chain combines TRBV6-5 with TRBJ2-7; the D is unclear. The V gene's germline CDR1 is MNHEY and CDR2 SVGAGI. The CDR3 totals 13 residues. V dropped 3 bases and J dropped 2 bases, with 8 bases sitting between them. The CDR3 DNA follows: TGTGCCAGCAGTTATAACAGCGCCTACGAGCAGTACTTC. It encodes CASSYNSAYEQYF.

The chain employs TRBV5-6 and TRBJ1-2; unclear D gene. Between the trimmed V and J ends, which lost 0 bases and 8 bases, there was a span of 14 bases. Germline V gene lookup returns CDR1 SGHDT and CDR2 YYEEEE. This CDR3 is built from 14 residues. The CDR3: CASSLVGPRDGYTF. CDR3 in DNA: TGTGCCAGCAGCTTGGTAGGACCCCGAGACGGCTACACCTTC.

The J gene is TRBJ2-1, the V gene TRBV13, with TRBD1 matching 7 bases. The germline CDR1 and CDR2 sequences are PRHDT and FYEKMQ (reference sequence). This CDR3 region has 14 residues. V dropped 5 bases and J dropped 4; count of bases not matched to a gene: 5. In DNA form, the CDR3 reads TGTGCCAGCAGCCCTGGACAGGATTACAATGAGCAGTTCTTC. Encoded protein: CASSPGQDYNEQFF.

The rearrangement uses TRBV11-2 and TRBJ2-7, with 8 nucleotides matching TRBD2. Trimming took 2 bases from V and 2 from J; bases not matched to a gene: 8. Germline V gene sequence: CDR1 SGHAT, CDR2 FQNNGV. The CDR3 runs 16 residues. The CDR3 nucleotides read TGTGCCAGCAGCTTATGGGATAGCGGGATTACCTACGAGCAGTACTTC. This encodes CASSLWDSGITYEQYF.